The 19 T cell receptor beta chains listed next were all sequenced from one sample in a study of blood T cell repertoires in COVID-19. Clones were sequenced by immunoSEQ multiplex PCR, and TCRdb holds only the in-frame ones, with some missing. There are around 80,000 clones in the sample; approximately 80% occur only once, and approximately 12% lies in the top ten. The sequenced sample was peripheral blood. The receptors derive from an elderly man with acute or convalescent COVID-19.

The chain has TRBV7-3 and TRBJ2-1; TRBD1 aligns across 9 bases. The CDR3 runs 16 residues. Unmatched junction bases numbered 12, after V lost 5 bases and J lost 7 bases. Germline loops: CDR1 SGHTA, CDR2 FQGTGA. The CDR3 reads CASSRTQGAPGNEQFF. In DNA, the CDR3 is TGTGCCAGCAGCCGTACACAGGGGGCCCCGGGGAATGAGCAGTTCTTC.

This clone appeared a few times. The rearrangement uses TRBV5-6 and TRBJ2-7, with a weak D call TRBD1 (6 bases). The CDR3 totals 14 residues. The germline gives CDR1 SGHDT, CDR2 YYEEEE. V was cut by 4 bases and J by 2 bases, with 13 bases left in between. CDR3 coding DNA: TGTGCCAGCAGCCACCCGGGACAACCCTACGAGCAGTACTTC. Its translation: CASSHPGQPYEQYF.

This sequence joins TRBV6-1 and TRBJ2-1; D gene unclear. Germline V gene data show CDR1 as MNHNS and CDR2 as SASEGT. Trimming cost V 2 bases and J 1 base, with 12 bases left between them. The CDR3 runs to 16 residues. The DNA for the CDR3 is TGTGCCAGCAGTGAACAAGCCACGGGTTCCTACAATGAGCAGTTCTTC. Translated: CASSEQATGSYNEQFF.

The chain has TRBV5-1 and TRBJ2-7, with D hard to call. Germline CDR1 and CDR2: SGHRS and YFSETQ. The V end was cut by 0 bases, the J end by 2 bases, with 12 bases between. The CDR3 loop spans 15 amino acids. CDR3 DNA sequence: TGCGCCAGCAGCTTGGGGTTGAGCCAAACCTACGAGCAGTACTTC. This translates into CASSLGLSQTYEQYF.

The chain employs TRBV4-1 and TRBJ1-1; D is undetermined. The CDR3 runs 12 residues. From germline, CDR1 is MGHRA and CDR2 YSYEKL. Trimming took 0 bases from V and 10 from J, leaving 9 bases between them. CDR3 in DNA: TGCGCCAGCAGCCAAGATCTACAGTCAGCTTTCTTT. Its protein product is CASSQDLQSAFF.

The chain carries TRBV7-9 and TRBJ1-6, with a tentative D call TRBD1 (5 bases). The CDR3 loop spans 18 amino acids. Germline V gene sequence: CDR1 SEHNR, CDR2 FQNEAQ (reference sequence). Trimming took off 0 bases at V and 0 bases at J, with 12 bases between the two ends. The CDR3 nucleotides are TGTGCCAGCAGCTTAGCGCCACAGGAATTCTCCTATAATTCACCCCTCCACTTT. Translating gives CASSLAPQEFSYNSPLHF.

The chain recombines TRBV7-3 with TRBJ2-1, with no clear D. The germline V gene encodes CDR1 SGHTA and CDR2 FQGTGA. V lost 0 bases, J lost 2 bases, and 11 bases lay in between. CDR3 length equals 16 residues. CDR3 sequence: CASSLTQNFPYNEQFF. The CDR3 nucleotides are TGTGCCAGCAGCTTAACTCAGAATTTCCCCTACAATGAGCAGTTCTTC.

The rearrangement links TRBV11-2 to TRBJ1-4; 7 bases match TRBD1. Trimming removed 1 base from V and 3 bases from J; junction bases left unmatched: 2. This CDR3 comprises 15 residues. Germline values: CDR1 SGHAT, CDR2 FQNNGV. CDR3 sequence: CASSLVTGANEKLFF. CDR3 coding DNA: TGTGCCAGCAGCTTAGTAACAGGGGCTAATGAAAAACTGTTTTTT.

The V call is TRBV28, the J call TRBJ1-5; no definite D call. Germline CDR1 and CDR2: MDHEN and SYDVKM. This CDR3 region has 13 residues. V was shortened by 10 bases and J by 4 bases, with 14 bases between the two germline ends. Here the CDR3 DNA reads TGTGCCATTCAGGTTGGCAAAAATCAGCCCCAGCATTTT. It encodes CAIQVGKNQPQHF.

The genes are TRBV13 and TRBJ2-7, with TRBD2 matching over 9 bases. CDR1 is PRHDT, CDR2 FYEKMQ, per germline (reference sequence). V trimming: 5 bases; J trimming: 9 bases; junction bases outside the gene matches: 17. The CDR3 length is 16 residues. CDR3 loop: CASSPQSGGTLTVQYF. The CDR3 nucleotides read TGTGCCAGCAGCCCCCAGAGCGGGGGGACCCTTACGGTGCAGTACTTC.

The rearrangement joins TRBV9 to TRBJ1-4; no definite D call. Trimming took off 2 bases at V and 4 bases at J, with 6 bases between the two ends. Looked up from germline, CDR1 is SGDLS and CDR2 is YYNGEE. CDR3 length: 13 residues. CDR3 amino acids: CASSVSVNEKLFF. CDR3 in DNA: TGTGCCAGCAGCGTGTCGGTTAATGAAAAACTGTTTTTT.

This chain connects TRBV29-1 to TRBJ2-7; the D gene is possibly TRBD2 (6 bases). The length of the CDR3 is 11 residues. V lost 4 bases to trimming and J lost 4 bases, with 8 bases between them. Germline-derived CDR1 and CDR2 are SQVTM and ANQGSEA. CDR3 region: CSVGGVYEQYF. CDR3 nucleotides: TGCAGCGTTGGGGGGGTTTACGAGCAGTACTTC.

The chain combines TRBV30 with TRBJ2-1, with TRBD2 matching 10 bases. This CDR3 is built from 13 residues. With V trimmed by 2 bases and J by 9 bases, 4 bases remained unmatched. Germline V gene data show CDR1 as GTSNPN and CDR2 as SVGIG (reference sequence). The CDR3 reads CAWSPSGGGEQFF. The CDR3, as DNA: TGTGCCTGGAGTCCTAGCGGGGGTGGTGAGCAGTTCTTC.

The chain joins TRBV27 to TRBJ2-1; a weak D match, TRBD1 (6 bases). The germline gives CDR1 MNHEY, CDR2 SMNVEV (reference sequence). The CDR3 contains 15 residues. The V end was cut by 7 bases, the J end by 0 bases, with 13 bases between. This chain's CDR3 is CASKMTGSSYNEQFF. DNA of the CDR3: TGTGCCAGCAAAATGACAGGAAGCTCCTACAATGAGCAGTTCTTC.

Only a few counts were recorded for this clone. The chain links TRBV12-5 to TRBJ1-5; 8 bases match TRBD1. Per the germline V gene, CDR1 is LGHNT and CDR2 is FRNRAP. J lost 4 bases, V lost 1 base, and 12 bases had no gene match. The length of the CDR3 is 18 residues. This CDR3 is CASGLAYQGAQRNQPQHF. DNA of the CDR3: TGTGCTAGTGGTTTGGCCTACCAGGGGGCGCAGAGGAATCAGCCCCAGCATTTT.

CDR3 loop: CASSLYYNQPQHF. CDR3 nucleotides: TGTGCCAGCAGCTTGTACTACAATCAGCCCCAGCATTTT. This chain joins TRBV5-5 and TRBJ1-5; D is undetermined. CDR3 length equals 13 residues. CDR1 is SGHKS and CDR2 is YYEKEE in the germline V gene (reference sequence). V dropped 1 base and J dropped 3 bases, with 5 bases sitting between them.

V is TRBV6-5 and J is TRBJ1-5, with D tentatively TRBD1 (6 bases). Germline values: CDR1 MNHEY, CDR2 SVGAGI. The V and J ends lost 6 bases and 4 bases respectively, with 13 bases between them. CDR3 length: 14 amino acids. The CDR3 loop reads CASSFGQTNQPQHF. The CDR3 DNA sequence: TGTGCCAGCAGCTTCGGACAGACAAATCAGCCCCAGCATTTT.

The chain joins TRBV5-1 to TRBJ1-1; no reliable D call. Germline-derived CDR1 and CDR2 are SGHRS and YFSETQ. The CDR3 consists of 14 residues. V lost 0 bases and J lost 3, with 9 bases in between. The CDR3 DNA follows: TGCGCCAGCAGCTTGGGTCCGAGGGACACTGAAGCTTTCTTT. It is translated as CASSLGPRDTEAFF.

This chain links TRBV10-3 with TRBJ1-5; possible D gene TRBD1, 6 bases. V gave up 4 bases and J gave up 6 bases, with 13 bases separating them. Germline V CDR1 and CDR2: ENHRY, SYGVKD. The CDR3 is 14 amino acids. The CDR3 coding sequence is TGTGCCATCAGTGGGCTACAGGGCGGTCAGCCCCAGCATTTT. Translation: CAISGLQGGQPQHF.